The 4 T cell receptor beta chains listed next were all sequenced from one sample in a study of tumor and adjacent non-tumor tissue in lung cancer. The library came from three nested PCR rounds adapted from ARM-PCR protocols. TCRdb ran MiXCR on the multiplex PCR reads and lists one entry per CDR3 protein. The data show under 80,000 distinct CDR3 sequences, around 80% seen once. No cell sorting was done before RNA was extracted from the tissue. More than 3 cm separated this lung sample from the edge of the tumor. The material sequenced was distant non-tumor lung tissue. The receptors were gathered from a man in his 60s with non-small cell lung cancer.

Concerning this clonotype: One end of the junction fails to match germline, which may point to a read error. The rearrangement links TRBV28 to TRBJ1-2; D possibly corresponds to TRBD1 (5 bases). Germline V lookup: CDR1 MDHEN, CDR2 SYDVKM. This CDR3 has 14 residues. DNA for the CDR3: TGTGCCAGCAGTTCGCTAGGGACCAAAAATGGCTACACTTTC. It yields the protein CASSSLGTKNGYTF.

This clonotype showed up just once. A junction end diverges from the germline sequence, so it may reflect a read error. The gene calls are TRBV4-2 and TRBJ2-5, with D perhaps TRBD1 or TRBD2 (5 bases each). The V gene's germline CDR1 is LGHNA and CDR2 YNFKEQ. CDR3 length: 17 residues. CDR3: CATSHRRVGDRPGTQYF. As DNA, the CDR3 is TGTGCCACCAGCCACCGAAGAGTAGGGGACCGTCCTGGGACCCAGTACTTC.

Note on this clonotype: No conserved phenylalanine or tryptophan is present at the end of the CDR3, so a read error is the likely explanation. The chain recombines TRBV6-5 with TRBJ2-5; no definite D call. The CDR3 loop spans 11 amino acids. CDR1 and CDR2 (germline): MNHEY, SVGAGI. Trimming left V 9 bases short and J 7 bases short, with 12 bases between. CDR3 DNA: TGTGCCAGTAGAGACACGCTGACCCAGTACCTC. This translates into CASRDTLTQYL.

This clonotype was picked up a small number of times. Germline and junction disagree at one end, which may indicate a read error. The chain is built from TRBV10-3 and TRBJ2-3; a weak D match, TRBD2 (6 bases). Germline V gene sequence: CDR1 ENHRY, CDR2 SYGVKD. The CDR3 has 12 amino acids. In nucleotides, the CDR3 is TGTACCATCAGTGAGACGGGGGACACGCAGTATTTT. It specifies CTISETGDTQYF.